This T cell receptor beta chain appears in the sequencing data of a study of T cells in Graves' hyperthyroidism and ophthalmopathy. The overall study: It was at initial diagnosis, before any treatment, that peripheral blood was collected. Study outcomes and limitations: Blood samples included most of the expanded thyroid clonotypes exceeding 0.001.

CDR1 MNHNS and CDR2 SASEGT come from the germline V gene. The V end was cut by 0 bases, the J end by 1 base, with 13 bases between. This CDR3 region has 17 residues. On this clonotype: As yet, its antigen is unknown.

The patients, who ranged from 18 to 65 in age, presented with newly diagnosed hyperthyroidism lasting under 2 months. Using RNA transcripts as the source, TCR beta CDR3 regions were amplified. The TCR CDR3 was amplified in a first-round RT-PCR using the HTBI primer set. TCRdb ran MiXCR on the multiplex PCR reads and lists one entry per CDR3 protein. The data contain 500,000 to 600,000 distinct CDR3 sequences, about a sixth of them singletons. The specimen sequenced was blood. V gene TRBV6-1 combines with J gene TRBJ2-4, with D perhaps TRBD1 (6 bases). The TCR comes from a woman aged 18-30 years with Graves' hyperthyroidism. As DNA, the CDR3 is TGTGCCAGCAGTGAAGCATTGGGGGCTCAGGCCAAAAACATTCAGTACTTC. This encodes CASSEALGAQAKNIQYF.